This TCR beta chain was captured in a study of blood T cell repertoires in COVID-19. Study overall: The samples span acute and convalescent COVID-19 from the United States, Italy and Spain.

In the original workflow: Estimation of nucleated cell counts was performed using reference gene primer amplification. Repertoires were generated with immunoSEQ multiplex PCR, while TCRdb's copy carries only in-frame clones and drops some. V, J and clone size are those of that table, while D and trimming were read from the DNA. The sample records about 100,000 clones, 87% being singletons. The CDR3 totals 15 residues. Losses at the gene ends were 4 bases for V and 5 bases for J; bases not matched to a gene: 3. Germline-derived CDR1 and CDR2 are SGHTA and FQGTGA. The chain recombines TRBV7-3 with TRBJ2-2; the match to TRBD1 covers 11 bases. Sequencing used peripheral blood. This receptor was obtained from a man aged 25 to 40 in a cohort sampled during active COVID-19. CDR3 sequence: CASSSGTGGTGELFF. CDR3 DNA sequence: TGTGCCAGCAGCTCCGGGACAGGGGGGACCGGGGAGCTGTTTTTT.